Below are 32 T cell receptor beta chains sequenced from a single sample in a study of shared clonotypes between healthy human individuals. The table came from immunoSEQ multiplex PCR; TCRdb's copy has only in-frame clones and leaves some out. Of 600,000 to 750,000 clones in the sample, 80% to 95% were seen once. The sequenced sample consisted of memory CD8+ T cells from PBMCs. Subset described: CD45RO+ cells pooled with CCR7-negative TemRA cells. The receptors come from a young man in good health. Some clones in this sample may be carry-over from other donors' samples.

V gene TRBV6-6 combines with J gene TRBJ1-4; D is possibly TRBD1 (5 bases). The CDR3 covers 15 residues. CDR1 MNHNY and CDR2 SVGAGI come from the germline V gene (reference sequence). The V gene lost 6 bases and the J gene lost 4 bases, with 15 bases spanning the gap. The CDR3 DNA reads TGTGCCAGCAGAATTGGGGGGGAGGGTAATGAAAAACTGTTTTTT. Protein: CASRIGGEGNEKLFF.

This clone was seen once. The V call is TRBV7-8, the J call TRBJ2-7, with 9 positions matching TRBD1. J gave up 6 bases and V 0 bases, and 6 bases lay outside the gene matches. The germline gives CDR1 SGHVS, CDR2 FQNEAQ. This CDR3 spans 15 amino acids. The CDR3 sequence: CASSLAGTGYLEQYF. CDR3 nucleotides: TGTGCCAGCAGCTTAGCCGGGACAGGGTACCTCGAGCAGTACTTC.

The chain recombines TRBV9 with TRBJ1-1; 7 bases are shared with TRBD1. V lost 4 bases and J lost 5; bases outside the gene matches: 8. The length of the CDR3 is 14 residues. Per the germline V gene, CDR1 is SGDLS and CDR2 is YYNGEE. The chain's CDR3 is CASSPQGGKTEAFF. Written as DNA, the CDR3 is TGTGCCAGCAGCCCCCAAGGGGGCAAGACTGAAGCTTTCTTT.

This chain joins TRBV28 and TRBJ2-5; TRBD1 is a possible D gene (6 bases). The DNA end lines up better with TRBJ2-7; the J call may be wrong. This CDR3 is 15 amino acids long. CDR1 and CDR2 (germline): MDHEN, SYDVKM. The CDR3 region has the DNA TGTGCCAGCAGTTTTAGTAGCAGGGGTATAGGCGAGCAGTACTTC. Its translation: CASSFSSRGIGEQYF.

The CDR3 sequence is CASSFLKGEQYF. The CDR3 nucleotides are TGTGCCAGCAGTTTTTTAAAGGGCGAGCAGTACTTC. The genes are TRBV27 and TRBJ2-5; D ambiguous. The J call is doubtful: the DNA matches TRBJ2-7 better. This CDR3 spans 12 amino acids. Germline V gene sequence: CDR1 MNHEY, CDR2 SMNVEV (reference sequence).

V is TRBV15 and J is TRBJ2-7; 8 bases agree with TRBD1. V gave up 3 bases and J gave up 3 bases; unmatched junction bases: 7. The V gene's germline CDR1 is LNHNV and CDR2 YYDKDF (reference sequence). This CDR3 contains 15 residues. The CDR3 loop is CATSRLRGPNYEQYF. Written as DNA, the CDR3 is TGTGCCACCAGCAGGCTCAGGGGGCCTAACTACGAGCAGTACTTC.

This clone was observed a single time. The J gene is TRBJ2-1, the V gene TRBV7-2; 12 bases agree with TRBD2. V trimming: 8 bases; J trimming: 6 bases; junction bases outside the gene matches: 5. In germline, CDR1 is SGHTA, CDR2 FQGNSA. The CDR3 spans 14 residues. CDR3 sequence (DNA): TGTGCCAGCCTGCTAGCGGGAGGGTTCAATGAGCAGTTCTTC. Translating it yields CASLLAGGFNEQFF.

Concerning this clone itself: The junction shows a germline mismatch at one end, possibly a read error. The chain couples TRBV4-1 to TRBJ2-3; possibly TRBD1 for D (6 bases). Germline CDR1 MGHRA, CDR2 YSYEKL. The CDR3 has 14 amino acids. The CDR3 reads CASSQGGLRDTQYF. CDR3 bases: TGCGCCAGCAGTCAAGGGGGTCTGAGGGATACGCAGTATTTT.

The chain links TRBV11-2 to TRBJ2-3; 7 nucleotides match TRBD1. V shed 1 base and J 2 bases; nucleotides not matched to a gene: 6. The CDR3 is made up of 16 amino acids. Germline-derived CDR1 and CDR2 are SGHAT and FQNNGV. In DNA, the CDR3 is TGTGCCAGCAGCTTAGCTAGGACAGGAACCACAGATACGCAGTATTTT. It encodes CASSLARTGTTDTQYF.

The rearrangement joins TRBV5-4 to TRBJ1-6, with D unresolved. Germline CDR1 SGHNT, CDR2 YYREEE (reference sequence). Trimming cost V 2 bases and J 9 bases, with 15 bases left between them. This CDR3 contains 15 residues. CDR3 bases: TGTGCCAGCAGCTTTCATCGGGAAGGCGGTTCACCCCTCCACTTT. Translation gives CASSFHREGGSPLHF.

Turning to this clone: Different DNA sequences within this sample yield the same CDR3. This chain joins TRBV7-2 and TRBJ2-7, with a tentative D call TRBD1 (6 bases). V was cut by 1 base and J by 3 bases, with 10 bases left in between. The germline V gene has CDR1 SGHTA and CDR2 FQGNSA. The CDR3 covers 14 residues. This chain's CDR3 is CASSLGSRGYEQYF. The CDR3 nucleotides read TGTGCCAGCAGCTTAGGTTCCAGGGGCTACGAGCAGTACTTC.

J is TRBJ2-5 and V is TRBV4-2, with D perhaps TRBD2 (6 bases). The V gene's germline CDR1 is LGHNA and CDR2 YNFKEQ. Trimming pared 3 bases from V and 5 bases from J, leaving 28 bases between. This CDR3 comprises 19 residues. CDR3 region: CASSQRRLGESALKETQYF. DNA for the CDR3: TGTGCCAGCAGCCAGAGGAGACTAGGAGAATCGGCTCTCAAGGAGACCCAGTACTTC.

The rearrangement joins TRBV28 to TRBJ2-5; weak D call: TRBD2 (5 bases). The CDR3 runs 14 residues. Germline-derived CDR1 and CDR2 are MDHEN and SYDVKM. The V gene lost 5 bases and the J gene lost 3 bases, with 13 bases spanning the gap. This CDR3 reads CASSNLGGKETQYF. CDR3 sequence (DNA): TGTGCCAGCAGTAACCTTGGAGGTAAAGAGACCCAGTACTTC.

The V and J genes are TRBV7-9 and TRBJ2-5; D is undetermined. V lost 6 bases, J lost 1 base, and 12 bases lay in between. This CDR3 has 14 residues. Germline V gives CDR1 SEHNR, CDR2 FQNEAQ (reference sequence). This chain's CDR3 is CASSSQQIQETQYF. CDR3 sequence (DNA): TGTGCCAGCAGTTCACAGCAAATCCAAGAGACCCAGTACTTC. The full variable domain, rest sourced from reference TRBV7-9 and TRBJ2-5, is DTGVSQNPRHKITKRGQNVTFRCDPISEHNRLYWYRQTLGQGPEFLTYFQNEAQLEKSRLLSDRFSAERPKGSFSTLEIQRTEQGDSAMYLCASSSQQIQETQYFGPGTRLLVL.

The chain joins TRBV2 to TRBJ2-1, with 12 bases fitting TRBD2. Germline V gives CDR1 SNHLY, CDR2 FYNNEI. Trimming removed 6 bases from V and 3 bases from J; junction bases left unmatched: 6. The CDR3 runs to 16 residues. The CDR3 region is CASSTGLAGIYNEQFF. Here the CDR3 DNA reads TGTGCCAGCAGCACCGGACTAGCGGGGATCTACAATGAGCAGTTCTTC.

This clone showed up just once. Written as DNA, the CDR3 is TGTGCCAGCAGTTACTCGTCGGGAGGGTCCTACAATGAGCAGTTCTTC. Its protein product is CASSYSSGGSYNEQFF. The chain employs TRBV6-5 and TRBJ2-1; 8 bases agree with TRBD2. V lost 0 bases and J lost 1; bases outside the gene matches: 2. The germline V gene encodes CDR1 MNHEY and CDR2 SVGAGI. CDR3 length: 16 residues.

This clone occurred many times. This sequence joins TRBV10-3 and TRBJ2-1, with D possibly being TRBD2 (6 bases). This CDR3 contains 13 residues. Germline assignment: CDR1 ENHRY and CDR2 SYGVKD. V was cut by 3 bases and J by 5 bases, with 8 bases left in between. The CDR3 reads CAISDGGDNEQFF. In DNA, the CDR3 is TGTGCCATCAGTGACGGGGGAGACAATGAGCAGTTCTTC.

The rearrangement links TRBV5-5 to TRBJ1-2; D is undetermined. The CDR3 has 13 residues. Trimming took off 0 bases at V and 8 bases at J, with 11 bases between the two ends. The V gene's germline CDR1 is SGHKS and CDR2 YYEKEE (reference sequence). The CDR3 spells CASSLGMGRGYTF. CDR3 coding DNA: TGTGCCAGCAGCTTGGGGATGGGCCGCGGCTACACCTTC.

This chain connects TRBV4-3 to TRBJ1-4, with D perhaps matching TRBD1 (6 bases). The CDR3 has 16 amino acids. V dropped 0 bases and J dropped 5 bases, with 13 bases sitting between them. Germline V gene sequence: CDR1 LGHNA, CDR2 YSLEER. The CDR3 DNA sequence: TGCGCCAGCAGCCAAGACCCTACAGGGACCAATGAAAAACTGTTTTTT. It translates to CASSQDPTGTNEKLFF.

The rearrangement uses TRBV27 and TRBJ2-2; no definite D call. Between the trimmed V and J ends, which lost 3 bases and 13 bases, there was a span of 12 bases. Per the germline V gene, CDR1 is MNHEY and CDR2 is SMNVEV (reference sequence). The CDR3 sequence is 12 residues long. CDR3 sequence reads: CASSFGRNSLFF. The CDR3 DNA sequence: TGTGCCAGCAGTTTCGGCCGCAACTCGCTGTTTTTT.

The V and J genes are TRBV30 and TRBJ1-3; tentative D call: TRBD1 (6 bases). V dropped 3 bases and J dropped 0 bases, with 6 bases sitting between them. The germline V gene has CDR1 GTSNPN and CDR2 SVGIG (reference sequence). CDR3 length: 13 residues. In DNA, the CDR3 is TGTGCCTGGAGACAGGGCTCTGGAAACACCATATATTTT. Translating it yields CAWRQGSGNTIYF.

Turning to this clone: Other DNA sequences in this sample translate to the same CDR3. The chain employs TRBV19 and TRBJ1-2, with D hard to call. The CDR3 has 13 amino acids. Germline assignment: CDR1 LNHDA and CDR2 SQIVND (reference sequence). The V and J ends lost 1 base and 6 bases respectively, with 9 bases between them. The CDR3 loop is CASSIGTGDGYTF. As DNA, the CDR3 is TGTGCCAGTAGTATAGGGACTGGTGATGGCTACACCTTC.

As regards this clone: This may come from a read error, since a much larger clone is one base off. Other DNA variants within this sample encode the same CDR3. The CDR3 DNA follows: TGTGCCAGCAGCCAGGGGTACGAGCAGTACTTC. This encodes CASSQGYEQYF. The genes are TRBV27 and TRBJ2-7; maybe TRBD1 (6 bases). With 6 bases removed from V and 4 bases from J, the gap between germline ends came to 7 bases. Germline assignment: CDR1 MNHEY and CDR2 SMNVEV (reference sequence). The CDR3 contains 11 residues.

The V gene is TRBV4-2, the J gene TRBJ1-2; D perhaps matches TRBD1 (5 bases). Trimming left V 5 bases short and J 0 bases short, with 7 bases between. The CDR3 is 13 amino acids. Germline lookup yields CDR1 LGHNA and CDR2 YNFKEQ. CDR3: CASSDRSNYGYTF. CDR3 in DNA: TGTGCCAGCAGCGACAGATCTAACTATGGCTACACCTTC.

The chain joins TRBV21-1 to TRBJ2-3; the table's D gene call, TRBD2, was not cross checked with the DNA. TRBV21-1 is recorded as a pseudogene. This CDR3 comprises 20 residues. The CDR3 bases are TGTGCCAGCAGCAAATTCACTTTTGGCGCTGCTCGGCCTGAGGGTGATACGCAGTATTTT. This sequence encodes CASSKFTFGAARPEGDTQYF.

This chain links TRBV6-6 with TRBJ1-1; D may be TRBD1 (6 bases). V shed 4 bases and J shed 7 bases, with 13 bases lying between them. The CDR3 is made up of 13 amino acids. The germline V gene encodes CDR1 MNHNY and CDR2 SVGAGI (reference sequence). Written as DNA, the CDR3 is TGTGCCAGCAGTTCCCTTAGGGGGGATGAAGCTTTCTTT. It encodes CASSSLRGDEAFF.

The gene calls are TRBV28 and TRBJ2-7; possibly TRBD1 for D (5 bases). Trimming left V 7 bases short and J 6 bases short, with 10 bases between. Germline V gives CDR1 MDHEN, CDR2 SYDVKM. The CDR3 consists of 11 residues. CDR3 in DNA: TGTGCCAGCACGCAGGGCCGCGAGCAGTACTTC. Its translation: CASTQGREQYF.

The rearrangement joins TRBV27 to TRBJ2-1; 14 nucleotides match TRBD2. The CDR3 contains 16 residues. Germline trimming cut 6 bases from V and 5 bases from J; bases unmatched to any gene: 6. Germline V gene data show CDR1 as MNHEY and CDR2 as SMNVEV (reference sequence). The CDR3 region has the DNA TGTGCCAGCAGCCCAGGGACTAGCGGGAGCCACAATGAGCAGTTCTTC. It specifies CASSPGTSGSHNEQFF.

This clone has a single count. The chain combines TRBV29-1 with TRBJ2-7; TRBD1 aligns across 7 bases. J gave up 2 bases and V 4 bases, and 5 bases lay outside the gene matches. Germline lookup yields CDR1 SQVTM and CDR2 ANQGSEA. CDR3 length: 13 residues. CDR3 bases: TGCAGCGTTGTTGACAGGGACACCTACGAGCAGTACTTC. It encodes CSVVDRDTYEQYF.

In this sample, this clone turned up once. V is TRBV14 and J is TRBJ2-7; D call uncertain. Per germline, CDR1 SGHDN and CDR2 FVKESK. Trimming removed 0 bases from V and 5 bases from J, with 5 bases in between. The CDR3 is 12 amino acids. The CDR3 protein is CASSQEGHEQYF. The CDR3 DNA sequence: TGTGCCAGCAGCCAAGAAGGGCACGAGCAGTACTTC.

The CDR3 reads CASEGAGRNTEAFF. As DNA, the CDR3 is TGTGCCAGTGAGGGGGCAGGGAGGAACACTGAAGCTTTCTTT. The gene calls are TRBV6-1 and TRBJ1-1, with TRBD1 identical over 7 bases. Germline CDR1 MNHNS, CDR2 SASEGT. The J segment lost 1 base and the V segment lost 9 bases, leaving 8 bases of the junction unmatched. The CDR3 contains 14 residues.

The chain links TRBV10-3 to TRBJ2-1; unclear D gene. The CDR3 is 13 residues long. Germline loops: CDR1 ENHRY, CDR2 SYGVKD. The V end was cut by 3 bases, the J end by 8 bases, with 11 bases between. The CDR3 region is CAISERPPDEQFF. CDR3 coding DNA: TGTGCCATCAGTGAAAGACCCCCTGATGAGCAGTTCTTC.